This TCR beta chain was recorded in a study of T-cell memory formation after mild COVID-19. Using its own MiXCR run on the 5' RACE reads, TCRdb lists one record per CDR3 protein. The sample lists hundreds of thousands of distinct CDR3 sequences; about a sixth were seen once. Study conclusions and caveats: CM and EM subsets held most contracting CD4+ clones; EMRA held CD8+ ones. Several responding clones turned up in pre-infection memory, indicating that cross-reactive memory may have taken part. A second wave of clones peaked on day 37, and their SARS-CoV-2 specificity went unconfirmed.

Regarding this clonotype: What it binds is not known.

The sample taken for sequencing was PBMCs or a T cell subset sorted from them (not recorded which). This clonotype originated in a man between 18 and 29 years old who had mild COVID-19 (a few samples of this study predate the infection). Cell type and time point are not known.

The CDR3 sequence: CATSDLPGEQFF. The CDR3 nucleotides are TGTGCCACCAGTGATTTACCCGGTGAGCAGTTCTTC. The rearrangement links TRBV24-1 to TRBJ2-1, with unresolved D. The V end lost 1 base, the J end lost 9 bases, and 6 bases lay between the germline ends. Per the germline V gene, CDR1 is KGHDR and CDR2 is SFDVKD. The CDR3 spans 12 residues.